Here is one T cell receptor beta chain with its context. These data originate in a study of shared clonotypes between healthy human individuals. Sequencing was performed with immunoSEQ multiplex PCR; in TCRdb, only in-frame clones are kept and a portion is missing. Of over a million clones in the sample, around 97% were seen once. Sequenced input: naive CD4+ T cells sorted from blood. Noted subset: CD45RA+ positively selected. The origin of this receptor is a man between 25 and 39 years old in good health.

The CDR3 spells CAWSVRFPAAGGKYEQYF. The CDR3, as DNA: TGTGCCTGGAGTGTACGATTCCCCGCGGCGGGAGGTAAATACGAGCAGTACTTC. This rearrangement joins TRBV30 to TRBJ2-7; 8 nucleotides align to TRBD2. Germline CDR1 is GTSNPN and CDR2 is SVGIG (reference sequence). The length of the CDR3 is 18 residues. Trimming cost V 0 bases and J 4 bases; bases outside gene matches: 17. Variable domain in full (rest from reference TRBV30 and TRBJ2-7): SQTIHQWPATLVQPVGSPLSLECTVEGTSNPNLYWYRQAAGRGLQLLFYSVGIGQISSEVPQNLSASRPQDRQFILSSKKLLLSDSGFYLCAWSVRFPAAGGKYEQYFGPGTRLTVT.